This T cell receptor (beta chain) was sequenced for a study of coeliac disease (dated by TCRdb to 2021 to 2024). With regard to the full study: Each coeliac patient fell into one of three classes: newly diagnosed active disease, refractory coeliac disease type I, or disease kept under control by a gluten-free diet. High-resolution HLA typing was unavailable, so biased TRBV7-2 usage was queried as a proof of principle. Next-generation sequencing of rearranged TRB and TRG CDR3 regions was applied to small intestinal lymphocyte fractions from coeliac and non-coeliac patients. The study set out to describe the TR repertoires of small intestinal T cells in active coeliac disease, refractory type I coeliac disease, and coeliac disease treated with a gluten-free diet. The full study included some 30 patients: some 22 with serologically confirmed coeliac disease and 8 controls with non-small intestinal disorders. TRB sequencing was successfully performed on samples from around 30 subjects, among which under 25 paired bulk unsorted intraepithelial and lamina propria cell samples were included. The paper as a whole reports these results and caveats: TRB repertoires were largely private; most amino acid sequences were unique to one sample, and V-gene usage did not differ significantly by disease group. The authors considered the approach unsuitable for unbiased detection of gliadin-specific T cells, which are scarce and rarely shared between patients. High-purity fractions were not obtained when intraepithelial cells were separated from lamina propria cells, so cross-contamination between compartments was possible. Active coeliac intraepithelial and lamina propria samples had lower TRB and TRG repertoire clonality than controls, suggesting that diverse T cells were recruited.

Cells were frozen in aliquots of 500,000 to 550,000 in DMSO/FBS in liquid nitrogen, and a single aliquot from each fraction was used for sequencing. All 30 or so patients in the study underwent endoscopy and small intestinal biopsy. To release intraepithelial cells, biopsies were stirred at 37 degrees Celsius for one hour in RPMI containing EGTA, MgCl2 and 1% FBS. The Qiagen DNeasy blood extraction kit was used to extract genomic DNA from the frozen unsorted cell fractions. CDR1 and CDR2 are drawn from the germline V gene: SGHAT, FQNNGV. The CDR3 runs 14 residues from the cysteine to the phenylalanine. Solely the CDR3 DNA is kept, with 42 bases framed from the first base. The library relied on the immunoSEQ multiplex PCR assay. In a multiplexed PCR, the TR loci were amplified; reverse primers were designed against J gene segments, whereas forward primers were designed against V gene segments. Amplified CDR3 regions were sequenced on the Illumina HiSeq System. In the authors' own workflow: Closely related reads were merged by a nearest-neighbour algorithm to remove PCR and sequencing errors and to collapse the data into unique sequences. Repertoires were summarised in terms of clonality and T cell density, with T cell density defined as TR molecules per amount of genomic DNA input. CDR3 amino acid sequences present in at least 80% of unsorted samples were defined as public TRs and were then tested for differential abundance between coeliac and control samples. Differences in clonality and density between disease groups were tested by Kruskal-Wallis tests, followed by Dunn post-tests. TCRdb obtained this table from immuneACCESS and retained in-frame rearrangements with V and J assigned. These tables miss some clones; where compared with another copy, unresolved V genes account for less than half of the shortfall, and the remainder is unexplained. The D gene and trimming were derived from the DNA, and the V and J assignments and clone size from that table. Recorded for this sample are nearly 4,500 clones; approximately 65% of them occurred a single time. The ten largest account for around 6.9% of the sample.

Regarding this clone: No cognate antigen has been identified for it. Qualities for individual bases were not recorded, and no much larger clone is one base off.

The specimen was intraepithelial lymphocytes from the gut. The cell subset or site label, read with the paper, signifies: intraepithelial cell (IEC) fraction of small intestinal biopsy. The receptor was isolated from a woman aged 18-35 years with active celiac disease. The chain links TRBV11-2 with TRBJ2-5; TRBD2 is possibly the D segment (5 matching bases). The end of the DNA aligns better with TRBJ2-7, so the J call may be wrong. The CDR3 region has the sequence CASMGAETSYEQYF. The DNA reads as follows: TGTGCCAGTATGGGAGCGGAGACCTCCTACGAGCAGTACTTC.